The 4 T cell receptor beta chains presented below share a single source sample, sequenced in a study of PD-1 blockade in mismatch repair-deficient tumors listed by TCRdb under 2017. Library generation was performed with the immunoSEQ multiplex PCR assay. In TCRdb, the immuneACCESS table is reduced to in-frame sequences with V and J assigned. These tables do not hold every clone; where another copy was compared, an unresolved V gene accounts for under half, and the others remain unexplained. Counted in this sample were around 110,000 clones; roughly 80% of them appeared once. The leading ten clones occupy roughly 4.5% of the sample. Sequenced material: peripheral blood, taken around 60 weeks after starting pembrolizumab. The receptors come from an adult with mismatch repair-deficient cancer.

V gene TRBV7-6 combines with J gene TRBJ2-1, with 10 bases fitting TRBD2. This CDR3 has 16 residues. V dropped 5 bases and J dropped 4; count of bases not matched to a gene: 8. Germline V lookup: CDR1 SGHVS, CDR2 FNYEAQ. The DNA for the CDR3 is TGTGCCAGCAGCCGTACTAGCGGGATAGTTTACAATGAGCAGTTCTTC. It specifies CASSRTSGIVYNEQFF.

The J gene is TRBJ2-7, the V gene TRBV15; D gene ambiguous. The CDR3 has 11 residues. V lost 5 bases and J 5 bases, leaving 7 bases between the germline ends. Looked up from germline, CDR1 is LNHNV and CDR2 is YYDKDF (reference sequence). For the CDR3, the DNA is TGTGCCACCAGCTCAAGCCACGAGCAGTACTTC. It is translated as CATSSSHEQYF.

The chain links TRBV27 to TRBJ1-5; a weak D match, TRBD1 (5 bases). Germline values: CDR1 MNHEY, CDR2 SMNVEV (reference sequence). This CDR3 has 15 amino acids. Between the trimmed V and J ends, which lost 4 bases and 4 bases, there was a span of 14 bases. Here the CDR3 DNA reads TGTGCCAGCAGTTCGGAGGGGTTAGTGAATCAGCCCCAGCATTTT. Protein product: CASSSEGLVNQPQHF.

The gene calls are TRBV5-1 and TRBJ2-7; 8 bases agree with TRBD1. Trimming cost V 0 bases and J 3 bases; bases outside gene matches: 11. This CDR3 has 17 residues. In germline, CDR1 is SGHRS, CDR2 YFSETQ. CDR3: CASSLAGGQGPSYEQYF. The CDR3 DNA reads as TGCGCCAGCAGCTTGGCCGGTGGACAGGGCCCTAGCTACGAGCAGTACTTC.